This T cell receptor (beta chain) was identified during a study of regulatory T cells in long-lasting Graves disease. Noted time point: persistent/refractory GD, antithyroid drugs over 5 years with positive TRAb. From PBMCs, RNA was extracted and then used to make the TCR library. Patients all came to the study from an endocrinology department in Xi'an, China. This clonotype was recorded many times. Its matching antigen is unknown. Building of the TCR beta libraries involved iRepertoire HTBI primers and Arm-PCR of CDR3 regions. A single record per CDR3 protein comes from TCRdb applying MiXCR to the multiplex PCR reads. The sample lists hundreds of thousands of distinct CDR3 sequences, 21% occurring once. Findings of the study overall: TRBV28, TRBJ1-2 and TRBJ2-5 emerged as the favored segments in persistent disease. The number of shared public clonotypes was higher in persistent patients (roughly 2,800) than new patients (966).

Germline V gene data show CDR1 as MNHEY and CDR2 as SMNVEV (reference sequence). The CDR3 consists of 13 residues. V lost 9 bases, J lost 3 bases, and 8 bases stayed unmatched. The V and J genes are TRBV27 and TRBJ2-7; 7 bases line up with TRBD2. The sequenced sample was peripheral blood mononuclear cells (PBMCs), obtained when the disease was refractory, from a patient treated with antithyroid drugs. The sequence derives from a female donor with Graves disease. The CDR3 nucleotides are TGTGCCAGTGGGGAGGGACCGAGCTACGAGCAGTACTTC. Translated: CASGEGPSYEQYF.